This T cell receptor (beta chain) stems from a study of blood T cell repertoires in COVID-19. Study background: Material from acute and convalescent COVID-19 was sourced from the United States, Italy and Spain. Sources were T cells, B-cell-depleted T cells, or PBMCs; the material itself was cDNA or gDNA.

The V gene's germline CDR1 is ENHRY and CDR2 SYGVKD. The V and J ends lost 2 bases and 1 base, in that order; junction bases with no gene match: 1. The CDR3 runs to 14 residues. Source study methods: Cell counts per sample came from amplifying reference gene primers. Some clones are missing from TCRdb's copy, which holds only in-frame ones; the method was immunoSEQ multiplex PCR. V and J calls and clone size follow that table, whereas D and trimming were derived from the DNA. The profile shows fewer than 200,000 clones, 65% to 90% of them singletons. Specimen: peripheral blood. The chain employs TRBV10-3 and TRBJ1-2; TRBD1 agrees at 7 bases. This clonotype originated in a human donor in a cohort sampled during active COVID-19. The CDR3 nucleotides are TGTGCCATCAGTGAGGGGACAGTTAACTATGGCTACACCTTC. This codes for CAISEGTVNYGYTF.